Here is one TCR beta chain with its context. It has no known antigen specificity. Nothing much larger sits one base from this clone, and base qualities are not available. TCRbeta CDR3 regions were amplified from genomic DNA using the immunoSEQ Assay, a bias-controlled multiplex PCR. The paper's data handling went like this. Within the assay, amplification of reference gene primers was used to estimate how many nucleated cells each sample contained. To quantify the absolute abundance of each unique TCRbeta CDR3 rearrangement, sequence reads were collapsed and filtered. For each sample, productive Simpson clonality was calculated as the square root of Simpson's diversity index over productive rearrangements. TCRdb carries this immuneACCESS record with in-frame sequences only. Its versions omit some clonotypes, under half of them owing to an unresolved V gene in the studies checked, with the rest unexplained. V, J and clone size reflect that table, while D and trimming were determined from the DNA. The sample data list more than 90,000 clones, and 86% of these were observed just once. Clones ranked in the top ten supply approximately 8.7% of the sample.

A second Seattle source provided samples from volunteer blood donors who had recovered from COVID-19. Each collaborating institution followed its own protocols to collect whole blood in K2EDTA tubes. For TCRbeta analysis, collaborators shipped samples in one of three forms: frozen whole blood, isolated PBMCs, or DNA extracted from either of those sample types. This entry comes from a study of blood T cell repertoires in COVID-19 (dated by TCRdb to the early 2020s). At the level of the whole study: Samples from collaborators originated in the United States, Italy and Spain and spanned both the acute and convalescent phases of COVID-19. Where available, HLA class I and class II types were taken from metadata supplied by the sample provider and were not determined by assay-based typing. Sample metadata almost always included a de-identified subject ID, COVID-19 status, age in years and sex. The dataset comprised deeply sampled blood TCRbeta repertoires from subjects exposed to, actively infected with, or recovered from COVID-19. The repertoires were released in a freely available public database meant as a resource for research on the immune response to SARS-CoV-2. The material from the prospective study consisted of cDNA or gDNA derived from T cells, B-cell-depleted T cells, or PBMCs. Samples were obtained from the ongoing ImmuneRACE study (first 160 participants) and from over 1,000 subjects provided by 6 global collaborators. What the research found in general, with its limitations: The quantity of clinical and demographic metadata differed by source and by participant and was supplied without curation.

The source of this sequence is a man between 65 and 85 years old who had recovered from COVID-19. Sequencing was done on a sample of peripheral blood.

The nucleotide sequence is TGTGCCAGCAGGCAGGACTCGAACTCGCTGCCCGGGGAGCTGTTTTTT. Protein translation: CASRQDSNSLPGELFF. The chain couples TRBV7-8 to TRBJ2-2; TRBD2 could be the D gene, as 5 bases match. Trimming at the junction amounts to 6 bases on V and 6 bases on J, and the germline ends lie 20 bases apart. CDR1 SGHVS and CDR2 FQNEAQ are derived from the germline V gene. From its cysteine to its phenylalanine, the CDR3 spans 16 amino acids. Only the CDR3 DNA stays, 48 bases, in frame from base 1.